Following are 8 T cell receptor beta chains from one sample sequenced in a study of Graves' ophthalmopathy and Graves' hyperthyroidism. Investigators amplified TCR beta CDR3 regions from RNA transcripts. RT-PCR in the first round used HTBI primers; a second-round multiplex PCR followed. TCRdb processed the multiplex PCR reads anew with MiXCR; each CDR3 protein has one entry. Here the sample spans over a million distinct CDR3 sequences, around a third being singletons. Material for sequencing was peripheral blood or thyroid tissue (not recorded which). These receptors were taken from an adult man with Graves' hyperthyroidism.

There are many counts of this clonotype. The V and J genes are TRBV12-3 or TRBV12-4 and TRBJ1-5; D might be TRBD1 (5 bases). Trimming removed 5 bases from V and 6 bases from J, with 17 bases in between. The CDR3 is 15 amino acids. The CDR3 nucleotides read TGTGCCAGCAGTGCTATGGGGGGTGGTAGTCAGCCCCAGCATTTT. Residues: CASSAMGGGSQPQHF.

This clonotype has a count of ten or more. The chain employs TRBV19 and TRBJ1-2; a weak D match, TRBD1 (5 bases). V was trimmed by 9 bases and J by 2 bases, leaving 13 bases between them. CDR3 length: 13 residues. Looked up from germline, CDR1 is LNHDA and CDR2 is SQIVND (reference sequence). DNA for the CDR3: TGTGCCAGCAAGACTCGGGACAACTATGGCTACACCTTC. It encodes CASKTRDNYGYTF.

Worth noting for this clonotype: In this CDR3 the conserved last residue, phenylalanine or tryptophan, is missing, so a read error is likely. The DNA is left out, because the CDR3 cannot be placed on it with certainty; the CDR3 is given as TCRdb lists it. The chain carries TRBV10-3 and TRBJ2-7; the table's TRBD2 call for D was not verified on the DNA. The CDR3 adds up to 8 amino acids, both ends counted. Germline CDR1 and CDR2: ENHRY and SYGVKD. This chain's CDR3 is CAISEGSG.

This clonotype was picked up many times. The chain recombines TRBV15 with TRBJ1-6; the D is unclear. V was shortened by 2 bases and J by 10 bases, with 15 bases between the two germline ends. This CDR3 is 15 amino acids long. Germline values: CDR1 LNHNV, CDR2 YYDKDF (reference sequence). The CDR3 spells CATSRLGRRTSPLHF. CDR3 sequence (DNA): TGTGCCACCAGCAGACTGGGCCGCCGAACCTCACCCCTCCACTTT.

Comments on this clonotype: A much bigger clone sits one base away, suggesting this may be a read error. The rearrangement uses TRBV7-9 and TRBJ2-5; the match to TRBD1 covers 8 bases. The DNA matches TRBJ2-1 better at its end, which makes the J call doubtful. Germline V lookup: CDR1 SEHNR, CDR2 FQNEAQ (reference sequence). The CDR3 spans 15 residues. CDR3 coding DNA: TGTGCCAGCAGCCTTACCGGGACAGGTCAAGAGACCCAGTTCTTC. Its protein product is CASSLTGTGQETQFF.

This clonotype came up many times. This chain joins TRBV7-9 and TRBJ1-2; D might be TRBD1 (6 bases). The germline gives CDR1 SEHNR, CDR2 FQNEAQ (reference sequence). The CDR3 totals 14 residues. V was pared by 5 bases and J by 5 bases, with 15 bases between. The CDR3 DNA sequence: TGTGCCAGCAGCCGGGCAAAGGGGGATTATGGCTACACCTTC. Translation: CASSRAKGDYGYTF.

Concerning this clonotype: The junction shows a germline mismatch at one end, possibly a read error. The chain couples TRBV7-2 to TRBJ1-5, with D hard to call. CDR1 and CDR2 from the germline V gene are SGHTA and FQGNSA. This CDR3 is 16 amino acids long. The CDR3 spells CASSHLYSERDRPQHF. The CDR3, as DNA: TGCGCCAGCAGCCACTTATACAGTGAGCGGGATCGGCCCCAGCATTTT.

This clonotype was seen repeatedly, ten times or more. The chain links TRBV10-3 to TRBJ2-5; TRBD2 is a possible D gene (5 bases). Trimming stripped 6 bases from V and 2 bases from J, with 10 bases between. CDR3 length equals 13 residues. Germline assignment: CDR1 ENHRY and CDR2 SYGVKD. DNA for the CDR3: TGTGCCATCAGGCCGGGATCACAAGAGACCCAGTACTTC. This sequence encodes CAIRPGSQETQYF.